These T cell receptor beta chains were read from a single sample in a study of cytomegalovirus exposure and HLA in healthy donors. Sequenced by immunoSEQ multiplex PCR; TCRdb stores in-frame clones only, minus some. The sample lists more than 150,000 clones, about 80% occurring once. The specimen sequenced was PBMCs. The receptors here all came from a woman in her 30s in good health and CMV-seronegative. CDR3s include the opening cysteine and the closing phenylalanine or tryptophan.

TRBV5-1	TRBJ1-2	CASSYDLTGSYGYTF
TRBV6-1	TRBJ2-3	CASSTSGTSTDTQYF
TRBV28	TRBJ2-7	CASSQTGDYEQYF
TRBV6-4	TRBJ2-7	CASSDVGGLRGDDSEQYF
TRBV6-6	TRBJ1-5	CASDRGSNQPQHF
TRBV7-3	TRBJ2-1	CASSLLGDEQFF
TRBV6-5	TRBJ2-7	CASSYSGQGFYEQYF
TRBV6-5	TRBJ2-2	CASRTTGANTGELFF
TRBV5-1	TRBJ2-6	CASSLGGPGANVLTF
TRBV6-6	TRBJ1-3	CASGPGIGNTIYF
TRBV7-2	TRBJ2-2	CASSYLDRVAGELFF
TRBV19	TRBJ1-1	CASSIQFRTGLTEAFF
TRBV10-3	TRBJ1-2	CAISEFIDGYTF
TRBV13	TRBJ1-1	CASSLGRVAFF
TRBV19	.	CASSMTGGPSYEQYF
TRBV9	TRBJ2-7	CASSPLGTSVYEQYF
TRBV18	TRBJ2-3	CASSLSGTGNTDTQYF
TRBV9	TRBJ2-5	CASSPGGTSGGRYQETQYF
TRBV11-1	TRBJ1-1	CASSRGQASNTEAFF
TRBV5-6	TRBJ2-7	CASSYRGGYEQYF
TRBV7-9	TRBJ1-1	CSSSSTGGRTEAFF
TRBV7-2	TRBJ2-5	CASSLLGGETQYF
TRBV6-5	TRBJ1-2	CASSRKGANYGYTF
TRBV6-1	.	CASRTAPDSYEQYF
TRBV2	TRBJ2-6	CASSEELAGANVLTF
TRBV5-1	TRBJ2-3	CASSSGNADTQYF
TRBV29-1	TRBJ1-3	CSVRTGGRNTIYF
TRBV6-5	TRBJ2-1	CASSSDSSSYNEQFF
TRBV6-4	TRBJ2-6	CASSEGGASGANVLTF
TRBV7-2	TRBJ1-3	CASSSNRVSGNTIYF
TRBV28	TRBJ2-4	CASSRRQGLLNSQYF
TRBV28	TRBJ1-1	CASSLRTGASEAFF
TRBV2	TRBJ2-3	CASSPNTDTQYF
TRBV5-1	TRBJ1-2	CASKTGLGYTF
TRBV6-5	TRBJ1-1	CASSRQGGRSEAFF
TRBV9	TRBJ2-1	CASSVVPVGEQFF
TRBV4-3	TRBJ1-1	CASSQDWAALMNTEAFF
TRBV18	TRBJ2-7	CASSQQGALDEQYF
TRBV6-1	TRBJ2-1	CASSEAAWAEANNEQFF
TRBV5-1	TRBJ2-1	CASSSMRNEQFF